What follows are 14 T cell receptor beta chains derived from one specimen sequenced in a study of blood T cell repertoires in COVID-19. TCRdb's copy holds only in-frame clones and misses some; the assay was immunoSEQ multiplex PCR. Of approximately 300,000 clones listed, more than 85% are singletons. Source material: PBMCs or T cells enriched from blood (not recorded which). These receptors came from a woman aged 30 to 39 who had recovered from COVID-19.

The rearrangement joins TRBV3-1 (or the pseudogene TRBV3-2) to TRBJ2-5, with D unclear. V dropped 4 bases and J dropped 2 bases, with 11 bases sitting between them. The CDR3 is 14 amino acids. Germline CDR1 reads LGHDT; CDR2 reads YNNKEL (reference sequence). As DNA, the CDR3 is TGTGCCAGCAGCCCCAGCTCAGGACAAGAGACCCAGTACTTC. It specifies CASSPSSGQETQYF.

The chain employs TRBV18 and TRBJ2-7; D unclear. This CDR3 is 15 amino acids long. The V gene's germline CDR1 is KGHSH and CDR2 LQKENI. V lost 1 base to trimming and J lost 2 bases, with 12 bases between them. CDR3 region: CASSPLAGTTYEQYF. The CDR3 DNA sequence: TGTGCCAGCTCACCACTCGCAGGAACCACCTACGAGCAGTACTTC.

This clone was recorded only once. The chain combines TRBV28 with TRBJ2-7; a weak D match, TRBD2 (5 bases). Germline lookup yields CDR1 MDHEN and CDR2 SYDVKM. Trimming took 5 bases from V and 2 from J, leaving 13 bases between them. This CDR3 is 14 amino acids long. The CDR3 DNA is TGTGCCAGCAGTCTTGGGCCGGGGACCTACGAGCAGTACTTC. It is translated as CASSLGPGTYEQYF.

In DNA, the CDR3 is TGTGCCAGCAGTCCGAGGGGAGGGCTCGGTTCACCCCTCCACTTT. This encodes CASSPRGGLGSPLHF. V gene TRBV28 combines with J gene TRBJ1-6; D is perhaps TRBD1 (5 bases). The length of the CDR3 is 15 residues. Germline V gene lookup returns CDR1 MDHEN and CDR2 SYDVKM. Between the trimmed V and J ends, which lost 5 bases and 9 bases, there was a span of 17 bases.

This sequence joins TRBV2 and TRBJ1-3, with D perhaps matching TRBD1 (5 bases). The CDR3 is 14 residues long. Germline CDR1 and CDR2: SNHLY and FYNNEI. V gave up 4 bases and J gave up 0 bases, with 7 bases separating them. CDR3 loop: CASSAGHSGNTIYF. The CDR3 nucleotides read TGTGCCAGCAGTGCCGGACACTCTGGAAACACCATATATTTT.

There are a few counts of this clone. A read error may account for a junction end that differs from germline. J is TRBJ1-1 and V is TRBV7-9, with D possibly being TRBD1 (6 bases). The CDR3 is 13 residues long. The germline gives CDR1 SEHNR, CDR2 FQNEAQ (reference sequence). DNA for the CDR3: TGTGCCAGCAGCCTAGCGGACAGTCCAGAAGCTTTCTTT. Its translation: CASSLADSPEAFF.

The chain links TRBV10-3 to TRBJ2-2; D remains ambiguous. This CDR3 is built from 12 residues. Germline values: CDR1 ENHRY, CDR2 SYGVKD. V dropped 4 bases and J dropped 8 bases, with 8 bases sitting between them. In nucleotides, the CDR3 is TGTGCCATCAGTGTGAAACTAGGGGAGCTGTTTTTT. Protein: CAISVKLGELFF.

The chain carries TRBV6-2 or TRBV6-3 and TRBJ1-2; 8 bases fit TRBD1. Germline CDR1 and CDR2: MNHEY and SVGEGT. V was pared by 5 bases and J by 5 bases, with 13 bases of the junction left unmatched. The CDR3 spans 16 residues. The CDR3, as DNA: TGTGCCAGCAGTCGCCAATCCAGGACAGGGAATTATGGCTACACCTTC. The encoded protein is CASSRQSRTGNYGYTF.

The V call is TRBV6-2 or TRBV6-3, the J call TRBJ1-2, with 11 bases fitting TRBD1. In germline, CDR1 is MNHEY, CDR2 SVGEGT. The trim removed 5 bases at V and 2 bases at J, leaving 7 bases unmatched. The CDR3 has 16 residues. CDR3 sequence (DNA): TGTGCCAGCAGTATCGGACAGGGGGCTGTGAACTATGGCTACACCTTC. As protein: CASSIGQGAVNYGYTF.

This sequence joins TRBV20-1 and TRBJ1-2, with 10 bases identical to TRBD1. The CDR3 covers 14 residues. Germline CDR1 reads DFQATT; CDR2 reads SNEGSKA (reference sequence). The junction had 8 bases not matched to a gene; V was cut back by 3 bases and J by 7 bases. CDR3: CSASRGTGERGYTF. The CDR3 DNA sequence: TGCAGTGCTAGTAGGGGGACAGGGGAGCGTGGCTACACCTTC.

V is TRBV28 and J is TRBJ2-2; 11 bases match TRBD2. The CDR3 extends over 15 amino acids. The germline V gene encodes CDR1 MDHEN and CDR2 SYDVKM. V was pared by 7 bases and J by 7 bases, with 8 bases of the junction left unmatched. The CDR3 reads CASTATSGKVGELFF. For the CDR3, the DNA is TGTGCCAGCACGGCGACTAGCGGGAAAGTCGGGGAGCTGTTTTTT.

J is TRBJ2-7 and V is TRBV5-4, with D unresolved. The CDR3 runs to 15 residues. Germline CDR1 and CDR2: SGHNT and YYREEE (reference sequence). Trimming removed 0 bases at V and 0 bases at J, with 10 bases between. As DNA, the CDR3 is TGTGCCAGCAGCTTGGTTGGCAGGCACTCCTACGAGCAGTACTTC. The encoded protein is CASSLVGRHSYEQYF.

V usage is TRBV29-1 and J usage is TRBJ2-2, with D maybe TRBD1 (5 bases). Germline CDR1 SQVTM, CDR2 ANQGSEA. With 7 bases removed from V and 0 bases from J, the gap between germline ends came to 15 bases. The CDR3 extends over 15 amino acids. Here the CDR3 reads CSALSRDSNTGELFF. CDR3 DNA sequence: TGCAGCGCCCTCTCCAGGGATTCGAACACCGGGGAGCTGTTTTTT.

The chain uses TRBV29-1 and TRBJ2-5; TRBD2 might be the D (7 bases). Looked up from germline, CDR1 is SQVTM and CDR2 is ANQGSEA. V was shortened by 4 bases and J by 3 bases, with 9 bases between the two germline ends. The CDR3 spans 12 residues. CDR3 protein: CSVVGGEETQYF. DNA of the CDR3: TGCAGCGTTGTAGGGGGGGAAGAGACCCAGTACTTC.